One and the same sample provided the 25 T cell receptor beta chains below, sequenced in a study of beta chain features in type 1 diabetes (dated by TCRdb to 2017 to 2018). The method behind the library was the immunoSEQ multiplex PCR assay. All of the isolated RNA was reverse transcribed with the High Capacity cDNA Reverse Transcription Kit, so expressed TCRB transcripts were sequenced. This immuneACCESS table, as held by TCRdb, lists in-frame sequences with V and J called but not all clones. Of the missing ones, under half trace to an unresolved V gene in checked studies; the others have no known cause. Across this sample there are about 900,000 clones, with under 20% seen only once. The top ten clonotypes cover 0.023% of the sample. Input material: naive CD4+ T cells from blood. This sample's cell subset or site label indicates: true naive CD4+ T cells. The receptors shown here come from a woman younger than 35 in good health.

This clone was observed a handful of times. The chain recombines TRBV6-5 with TRBJ2-3; 9 nucleotides line up with TRBD1. CDR1 and CDR2 from the germline V gene are MNHEY and SVGAGI. This CDR3 has 13 amino acids. V shed 8 bases, J shed 7 bases, and the junction held 7 bases outside the gene matches. CDR3 region: CASGDNRGHTQYF. The CDR3 nucleotides are TGTGCCAGCGGAGACAACAGGGGGCATACGCAGTATTTT.

The CDR3 is CASSARNRDEQYF. CDR3 coding DNA: TGTGCCAGCAGTGCAAGGAACAGGGACGAGCAGTACTTC. This chain uses TRBV28 with TRBJ2-7, with D possibly being TRBD1 (6 bases). The ends were cut back, 5 bases at V and 5 bases at J, with 13 bases in the middle. CDR3 length: 13 residues. CDR1 is MDHEN and CDR2 is SYDVKM in the germline V gene.

The chain employs TRBV4-2 and TRBJ2-7; maybe TRBD2 (6 bases). Trimming shortened V by 1 base and J by 1 base, and 17 bases separated the two germline ends. The CDR3 covers 17 residues. Germline V gives CDR1 LGHNA, CDR2 YNFKEQ. Here the CDR3 DNA reads TGTGCCAGCAGCCAAGGTCCGGGAGAGCAGTATTCCTACGAGCAGTACTTC. Its protein product is CASSQGPGEQYSYEQYF.

This chain links TRBV15 with TRBJ2-2; weak D call: TRBD1 (6 bases). This CDR3 has 14 residues. Per the germline V gene, CDR1 is LNHNV and CDR2 is YYDKDF (reference sequence). The ends were cut back, 2 bases at V and 7 bases at J, with 11 bases in the middle. In DNA, the CDR3 is TGTGCCACCAGCAGACACCCGGACAGCGGGGAGCTGTTTTTT. Its protein product is CATSRHPDSGELFF.

The chain couples TRBV7-2 to TRBJ2-4; D gene ambiguous. Trimming removed 2 bases from V and 2 bases from J, with 10 bases in between. This CDR3 contains 15 residues. Per the germline V gene, CDR1 is SGHTA and CDR2 is FQGNSA. The CDR3 sequence is CASSLYTITKNIQYF. The CDR3 DNA is TGTGCCAGCAGCTTATATACCATCACCAAAAACATTCAGTACTTC.

This clone was seen a handful of times. This chain connects TRBV5-1 to TRBJ2-1, with TRBD1 matching 8 bases. V lost 1 base and J lost 12; bases outside the gene matches: 12. Germline V gene sequence: CDR1 SGHRS, CDR2 YFSETQ. This CDR3 region has 15 residues. CDR3 coding DNA: TGCGCCAGCAGCTTGAGGACAGGGTATGCGGGTGGGCAGTTCTTC. Its translation: CASSLRTGYAGGQFF.

This clone has a handful of counts. Within the sample, other DNA sequences also encode this same CDR3. The chain couples TRBV6-5 to TRBJ2-3; 9 bases fit TRBD2. Per the germline V gene, CDR1 is MNHEY and CDR2 is SVGAGI. The CDR3 length is 13 residues. Unmatched junction bases numbered 0, after V lost 4 bases and J lost 4 bases. The chain's CDR3 is CASSLAGADTQYF. CDR3 bases: TGTGCCAGCAGTTTAGCGGGAGCAGATACGCAGTATTTT.

This clone has only a few counts. V gene TRBV7-8 combines with J gene TRBJ1-2; the D gene is possibly TRBD1 (5 bases). CDR3 size: 12 residues. V was shortened by 5 bases and J by 13 bases, with 17 bases between the two germline ends. Germline V lookup: CDR1 SGHVS, CDR2 FQNEAQ. The CDR3: CASSGTAGRITF. The CDR3 region has the DNA TGTGCCAGCAGCGGCACTGCAGGGCGGATCACCTTC.

This clone was seen a few times. V is TRBV7-3 and J is TRBJ2-1; D remains unclear. The CDR3 sequence is 14 residues long. Germline V gene data show CDR1 as SGHTA and CDR2 as FQGTGA. V dropped 4 bases and J dropped 5 bases, with 12 bases sitting between them. The CDR3 bases are TGTGCCAGCAGCTCGACTCCTCCCAACAATGAGCAGTTCTTC. Protein sequence: CASSSTPPNNEQFF. Full variable domain (rest looked up from reference TRBV7-3 and TRBJ2-1): GAGVSQTPSNKVTEKGKYVELRCDPISGHTALYWYRQSLGQGPEFLIYFQGTGAADDSGLPNDRFFAVRPEGSVSTLKIQRTERGDSAVYLCASSSTPPNNEQFFGPGTRLTVL.

This chain connects TRBV10-3 to TRBJ1-2; 8 positions match TRBD1. This CDR3 contains 13 residues. V trimming: 2 bases; J trimming: 6 bases; junction bases outside the gene matches: 2. The germline gives CDR1 ENHRY, CDR2 SYGVKD. Here the CDR3 reads CAISEGQGDGYTF. In nucleotides, the CDR3 is TGTGCCATCAGTGAGGGACAGGGCGATGGCTACACCTTC.

This clone has more than one count but fewer than ten. The chain couples TRBV6-5 to TRBJ1-2, with D tentatively TRBD1 (5 bases). The CDR3 has 13 residues. CDR1 and CDR2 from the germline V gene are MNHEY and SVGAGI. V lost 4 bases and J 6 bases, leaving 12 bases between the germline ends. CDR3 amino acids: CASSSQGWNGYTF. In DNA form, the CDR3 reads TGTGCCAGCAGTTCGCAGGGCTGGAATGGCTACACCTTC.

The chain employs TRBV5-4 and TRBJ2-1, with D possibly matching TRBD1 (5 bases). V was pared by 5 bases and J by 0 bases, with 12 bases between. This CDR3 is 15 amino acids long. Germline V gives CDR1 SGHNT, CDR2 YYREEE (reference sequence). This CDR3 reads CASSDRQSSYNEQFF. The CDR3 DNA reads TGTGCCAGCAGTGACCGACAGAGCTCCTACAATGAGCAGTTCTTC.

About this clone itself: The same CDR3 is also encoded by other DNA sequences in this sample. V is TRBV7-3 and J is TRBJ2-1, with 12 nucleotides matching TRBD2. The CDR3 is made up of 15 amino acids. Per germline, CDR1 SGHTA and CDR2 FQGTGA. The V and J ends lost 3 bases and 6 bases, in that order; junction bases with no gene match: 3. DNA for the CDR3: TGTGCCAGCAGCTTGGGACTAGCGGGCGGCAATGAGCAGTTCTTC. Translating it yields CASSLGLAGGNEQFF.

Points on this clone: Germline and junction disagree at one end, which may indicate a read error. This rearrangement joins TRBV6-6 to TRBJ2-7, with a tentative D call TRBD2 (6 bases). Germline V gene lookup returns CDR1 MNHNY and CDR2 SVGAGI (reference sequence). This CDR3 is built from 13 residues. CDR3 amino acids: CAISEGLDYEQYF. CDR3 nucleotides: TGTGCCATCAGTGAGGGACTCGACTACGAGCAGTACTTC.

The chain joins TRBV15 to TRBJ1-3; D unclear. Germline lookup yields CDR1 LNHNV and CDR2 YYDKDF (reference sequence). Trimming shortened V by 1 base and J by 3 bases, and 7 bases separated the two germline ends. The CDR3 totals 14 residues. Here the CDR3 DNA reads TGTGCCACCAGCAGAGCTGGGTTTGGAAACACCATATATTTT. This encodes CATSRAGFGNTIYF. Full variable domain (missing parts from reference TRBV15 and TRBJ1-3): DAMVIQNPRYQVTQFGKPVTLSCSQTLNHNVMYWYQQKSSQAPKLLFHYYDKDFNNEADTPDNFQSRRPNTSFCFLDIRSPGLGDTAMYLCATSRAGFGNTIYFGEGSWLTVV.

This clone has more than one count but fewer than ten. The chain carries TRBV29-1 and TRBJ2-3; D might be TRBD2 (6 bases). CDR3 length: 16 residues. Between the trimmed V and J ends, which lost 0 bases and 6 bases, there was a span of 19 bases. Germline loops: CDR1 SQVTM, CDR2 ANQGSEA. CDR3 nucleotides: TGCAGCGTTGAAGATGAGTGGGTCCTAGCGACGGATACGCAGTATTTT. Translated: CSVEDEWVLATDTQYF.

The chain joins TRBV5-8 to TRBJ2-3, with D possibly TRBD2 on 5 matching bases. V shed 2 bases and J shed 3 bases, with 7 bases lying between them. The CDR3 is 13 residues long. CDR1 and CDR2 from the germline V gene are SGHTS and YDEGEE. CDR3 nucleotides: TGTGCCAGCAGCTTCAGGAGGACAGATACGCAGTATTTT. Its translation: CASSFRRTDTQYF. Supplemented by reference TRBV5-8 and TRBJ2-3, the full variable domain reads EAGVTQSPTHLIKTRGQQATLRCSPISGHTSVYWYQQALGLGLQFLLWYDEGEERNRGNFPPRFSGRQFPNYSSELNVNALELEDSALYLCASSFRRTDTQYFGPGTRLTVL.

This clone was seen a handful of times. The chain has TRBV19 and TRBJ1-1; 8 bases are shared with TRBD1. CDR3 length equals 14 residues. The germline V gene has CDR1 LNHDA and CDR2 SQIVND (reference sequence). V trimming: 7 bases; J trimming: 6 bases; junction bases outside the gene matches: 10. The CDR3 protein is CASTPGGSWAEAFF. The CDR3 DNA is TGTGCCAGTACCCCAGGGGGCAGTTGGGCTGAAGCTTTCTTT.

The J gene is TRBJ2-1, the V gene TRBV28; the D gene is possibly TRBD1 (5 bases). Germline CDR1 and CDR2: MDHEN and SYDVKM. The germline V and J ends were trimmed by 3 bases and 1 base, with 10 bases remaining between them. The CDR3 sequence is 15 residues long. The CDR3 bases are TGTGCCAGCAGTTTGTTCAGGGAATCCTACAATGAGCAGTTCTTC. Its protein is CASSLFRESYNEQFF.

V and J are TRBV2 and TRBJ2-7; D gene unclear. V shed 7 bases and J shed 3 bases, with 13 bases lying between them. CDR1 SNHLY and CDR2 FYNNEI come from the germline V gene. The CDR3 runs to 13 residues. CDR3 amino acids: CASKLATGYEQYF. The CDR3 DNA follows: TGTGCCAGCAAGTTGGCTACGGGCTACGAGCAGTACTTC.

The chain couples TRBV4-1 to TRBJ2-2; D perhaps matches TRBD2 (5 bases). Per germline, CDR1 MGHRA and CDR2 YSYEKL. The V end was cut by 2 bases, the J end by 7 bases, with 29 bases between. The CDR3 has 20 amino acids. This chain's CDR3 is CASSQRPAAPPDWIIGELFF. CDR3 bases: TGCGCCAGCAGCCAACGACCCGCGGCCCCCCCGGACTGGATAATCGGGGAGCTGTTTTTT.

This clone was seen a few times. The chain combines TRBV15 with TRBJ2-3; a weak D match, TRBD1 (6 bases). CDR3 size: 17 residues. The V end was cut by 1 base, the J end by 0 bases, with 14 bases between. From germline, CDR1 is LNHNV and CDR2 YYDKDF (reference sequence). CDR3 DNA: TGTGCCACCAGCAGAGGAGGGGGTAGACGGAGCACAGATACGCAGTATTTT. It encodes CATSRGGGRRSTDTQYF.

V and J are TRBV7-2 and TRBJ2-1, with 8 bases identical to TRBD1. The V gene's germline CDR1 is SGHTA and CDR2 FQGNSA. The V segment lost 5 bases and the J segment 3 bases; nucleotides outside the gene matches: 9. This CDR3 spans 16 amino acids. The CDR3 DNA sequence: TGTGCCAGCAGCCTAGAAGGACAGGGTGGCTACAATGAGCAGTTCTTC. Encoded protein: CASSLEGQGGYNEQFF.

CDR3 sequence (DNA): TGTGCCAGCAGCTCAATGGGGGCCGGGTGGGATACGCAGTATTTT. Encoded protein: CASSSMGAGWDTQYF. The chain links TRBV7-3 to TRBJ2-3; maybe TRBD1 (6 bases). Germline V CDR1 and CDR2: SGHTA, FQGTGA. V was pared by 4 bases and J by 6 bases, with 17 bases between. The CDR3 extends over 15 amino acids.

This clone was observed a handful of times. This chain connects TRBV6-5 to TRBJ2-3; D perhaps matches TRBD2 (6 bases). Germline V gives CDR1 MNHEY, CDR2 SVGAGI. The CDR3 has 12 amino acids. The ends were cut back, 8 bases at V and 3 bases at J, with 9 bases in the middle. The CDR3 DNA reads as TGTGCCAGCGGTAGCGGAACAGATACGCAGTATTTT. Amino acids: CASGSGTDTQYF.